These 15 T cell receptor beta chains share one sample of origin, sequenced in a study of blood T cell repertoires in COVID-19. The table came from immunoSEQ multiplex PCR; TCRdb's copy has only in-frame clones and leaves some out. The data show some 86,000 clones, approximately 88% seen once. Sequenced sample: peripheral blood. These receptors were collected from a woman aged 80 or over with active or convalescent COVID-19.

This rearrangement joins TRBV19 to TRBJ2-3, with D possibly matching TRBD2 (5 bases). V gave up 10 bases and J gave up 1 base, with 18 bases separating them. This CDR3 is built from 15 residues. Germline assignment: CDR1 LNHDA and CDR2 SQIVND (reference sequence). CDR3 amino acids: CATLGSSPGTDTQYF. The CDR3 DNA reads TGTGCCACCTTGGGGAGCAGCCCGGGCACAGATACGCAGTATTTT.

The chain joins TRBV7-9 to TRBJ2-7, with 9 bases matching TRBD2. This CDR3 region has 14 residues. CDR1 SEHNR and CDR2 FQNEAQ come from the germline V gene (reference sequence). V shed 3 bases and J 5 bases; nucleotides not matched to a gene: 5. CDR3 bases: TGTGCCAGCAGCTTTCGGCTAGCGGGACACGAGCAGTACTTC. Residues: CASSFRLAGHEQYF.

V is TRBV4-1 and J is TRBJ2-3, with TRBD2 matching over 9 bases. Unmatched junction bases numbered 8, after V lost 7 bases and J lost 0 bases. The germline CDR1 and CDR2 sequences are MGHRA and YSYEKL. CDR3 length: 16 amino acids. CDR3 region: CASTDPTSGSTDTQYF. The CDR3 DNA reads as TGCGCCAGCACCGACCCCACTAGCGGGAGCACAGATACGCAGTATTTT.

This clone was detected only a few times. This chain connects TRBV5-1 to TRBJ2-7, with TRBD2 identical over 10 bases. Trimming cost V 0 bases and J 5 bases; bases outside gene matches: 8. Germline assignment: CDR1 SGHRS and CDR2 YFSETQ. The CDR3 covers 16 residues. The CDR3 here is CASSLALAGGDHEQYF. CDR3 DNA: TGCGCCAGCAGCTTGGCGTTAGCGGGGGGCGACCACGAGCAGTACTTC.

CDR3 loop: CATSTLGEGQPQHF. CDR3 sequence (DNA): TGTGCCACCAGCACCCTAGGGGAGGGTCAGCCCCAGCATTTT. The chain is built from TRBV15 and TRBJ1-5; a weak D match, TRBD1 (5 bases). The CDR3 extends over 14 amino acids. CDR1 is LNHNV and CDR2 is YYDKDF in the germline V gene (reference sequence). With 4 bases removed from V and 6 bases from J, the gap between germline ends came to 13 bases.

This clone was recorded only once. The CDR3 sequence: CASSGPGYTF. For the CDR3, the DNA is TGTGCCAGCAGCGGTCCTGGCTACACCTTC. This chain uses TRBV6-4 with TRBJ1-2; the D is unclear. The germline V gene has CDR1 MRHNA and CDR2 SNTAGT. V was trimmed by 6 bases and J by 7 bases, leaving 6 bases between them. The CDR3 covers 10 residues.

This clone has a single count. This chain connects TRBV7-8 to TRBJ2-7; D may be TRBD2 (5 bases). Trimming removed 5 bases at V and 4 bases at J, with 12 bases between. The CDR3 contains 13 residues. The germline CDR1 and CDR2 sequences are SGHVS and FQNEAQ. The CDR3 region is CASSITSNYEQYF. The DNA for the CDR3 is TGTGCCAGCAGCATCACTAGTAATTACGAGCAGTACTTC.

This clone occurred once. The V gene is TRBV5-6, the J gene TRBJ2-2; TRBD2 might be the D (6 bases). The CDR3 covers 16 residues. Between the trimmed V and J ends, which lost 1 base and 13 bases, there was a span of 23 bases. CDR1 is SGHDT, CDR2 YYEEEE, per germline. Here the CDR3 DNA reads TGTGCCAGCAGCTTGACTGTCGGAGGGCCGGGGTTCACGCTGTTTTTT. This encodes CASSLTVGGPGFTLFF.

The J gene is TRBJ2-5, the V gene TRBV7-9; weak D call: TRBD1 (5 bases). Germline V gives CDR1 SEHNR, CDR2 FQNEAQ (reference sequence). With 5 bases removed from V and 2 bases from J, the gap between germline ends came to 9 bases. The CDR3 has 13 residues. This CDR3 is CASSRTGQETQYF. The CDR3 DNA follows: TGTGCCAGCAGCCGTACAGGACAAGAGACCCAGTACTTC. Together with reference TRBV7-9 and TRBJ2-5, the CDR3 gives the full variable domain: DTGVSQNPRHKITKRGQNVTFRCDPISEHNRLYWYRQTLGQGPEFLTYFQNEAQLEKSRLLSDRFSAERPKGSFSTLEIQRTEQGDSAMYLCASSRTGQETQYFGPGTRLLVL.

The rearrangement uses TRBV2 and TRBJ1-6; 9 bases fit TRBD1. V lost 5 bases, J lost 9 bases, and 8 bases stayed unmatched. This CDR3 comprises 15 residues. The germline gives CDR1 SNHLY, CDR2 FYNNEI. As DNA, the CDR3 is TGTGCCAGCAGTACCGAGGGACAGGGTAGTTCACCCCTCCACTTT. Amino acids: CASSTEGQGSSPLHF.

This chain uses TRBV9 with TRBJ1-2; D gene ambiguous. Trimming shortened V by 4 bases and J by 7 bases, and 14 bases separated the two germline ends. Germline CDR1 and CDR2: SGDLS and YYNGEE. CDR3 length equals 13 residues. CDR3 region: CASSPRRGSGYTF. The CDR3 coding sequence is TGTGCCAGCAGCCCCCGGAGAGGGAGTGGCTACACCTTC.

This chain uses TRBV28 with TRBJ2-1; tentative D call: TRBD2 (6 bases). The germline CDR1 and CDR2 sequences are MDHEN and SYDVKM. CDR3 length: 14 amino acids. V lost 6 bases and J 0 bases, leaving 9 bases between the germline ends. This CDR3 reads CASSRSGSYNEQFF. The CDR3 bases are TGTGCCAGCAGCCGTAGCGGCTCCTACAATGAGCAGTTCTTC.

V and J are TRBV5-1 and TRBJ1-2, with D possibly being TRBD1 (6 bases). The V gene's germline CDR1 is SGHRS and CDR2 YFSETQ. The CDR3 runs 15 residues. Trimming shortened V by 0 bases and J by 6 bases, and 15 bases separated the two germline ends. CDR3 nucleotide sequence: TGCGCCAGCAGCTTGGGAACTACAGGGTCGGATGGCTACACCTTC. It specifies CASSLGTTGSDGYTF.

The table lists this clone with a count of one. The chain carries TRBV28 and TRBJ1-3, with 8 bases matching TRBD1. The CDR3 length is 14 residues. The junction had 5 bases not matched to a gene; V was cut back by 6 bases and J by 4 bases. The germline V gene has CDR1 MDHEN and CDR2 SYDVKM. CDR3 DNA sequence: TGTGCCAGCAGACAGGGGGTTTCAGGAAACACCATATATTTT. It encodes CASRQGVSGNTIYF.

CDR3: CASNAQGASYGYTF. Written as DNA, the CDR3 is TGTGCCAGCAACGCCCAGGGGGCGAGCTATGGCTACACCTTC. The rearrangement joins TRBV7-3 to TRBJ1-2; 8 bases map to TRBD1. In germline, CDR1 is SGHTA, CDR2 FQGTGA. CDR3 length: 14 residues. The junction had 8 bases not matched to a gene; V was cut back by 7 bases and J by 4 bases.